This T cell receptor beta chain was retrieved from a study of PD-L1 blockade in urothelial cancer. Study-level background: Of roughly 30 patients, around 25 were males with bladder-origin urothelial cancer. At 6 weeks and at 3 weeks (second dose) after treatment start, blood was analyzed.

This clone was picked up a small number of times. Its antigen is currently unknown. Study-level points and caveats: Durable-benefit cases showed more tumor-associated blood clone expansion at 3 weeks.

TCRdb's table, derived via immunoSEQ multiplex PCR, lists solely in-frame clones and lacks some. The data contain tens of thousands of clones, 70% to 90% of them singletons. The TCR originated in a man in his sixties with urothelial cancer. The sample consisted of PBMCs, taken around atezolizumab (anti-PD-L1) treatment.

CDR3 region: CASSLRLSSYEQYF. The CDR3, as DNA: TGTGCCAGCAGCCTGAGACTGAGCTCCTACGAGCAGTACTTC. The chain recombines TRBV4-2 with TRBJ2-7; no definite D call. Looked up from germline, CDR1 is LGHNA and CDR2 is YNFKEQ. Trimming removed 4 bases at V and 0 bases at J, with 10 bases between. This CDR3 is built from 14 residues.